This paragraph covers one T cell receptor beta chain sequence. The PCR contained 60 Vbeta and 13 Jbeta primers. Some clones are missing from TCRdb's copy, which holds only in-frame ones; the method was immunoSEQ multiplex PCR. In the table there are some 160,000 clones, approximately 82% of which are singletons. Trimming left V 4 bases short and J 4 bases short, with 10 bases between. CDR3 size: 13 residues. Germline values: CDR1 KGHSH, CDR2 LQKENI. The entry originates in a study of cytomegalovirus exposure and HLA in healthy donors. Turning to the study itself: When 350 to 500 donors were genotyped, roughly 82% of them were found to fall in the Caucasian-associated ancestry cluster.

Donors were nominally healthy when sampled, though unrecorded immune exposures were likely. The rearrangement links TRBV18 to TRBJ2-5, with D possibly being TRBD1 (6 bases). Sequencing was performed on PBMCs. This sequence originates from a man in his forties or fifties in good health and CMV-seropositive. CDR3 protein: CASSQSRGETQYF. The CDR3 DNA sequence: TGTGCCAGCTCACAGAGCAGGGGAGAGACCCAGTACTTC.